Presented here are 9 T cell receptor beta chains from one specimen sequenced in a study of T-cell memory formation after mild COVID-19. TCRdb recomputed calls from the 5' RACE reads with MiXCR, one row per CDR3 protein. The data contain 250,000 to 350,000 distinct CDR3 sequences, roughly an eighth of them seen just once; the ten biggest clones take up roughly 23%. Input material: PBMCs or a T cell subset sorted from them (not recorded which). These receptors all come from a man younger than 35 who had mild COVID-19 (a few samples of this study predate the infection). Cell type and time point are not known.

This clonotype was counted between two and nine times. CDR3 residues: CASSLGGGGNSLWKTQYF. For the CDR3, the DNA is TGTGCCAGCAGCTTGGGAGGCGGGGGGAACTCCCTCTGGAAGACCCAGTACTTC. This sequence joins TRBV7-2 and TRBJ2-5; 8 nucleotides agree with TRBD2. Germline CDR1 is SGHTA and CDR2 is FQGNSA. The CDR3 is 18 amino acids. The ends lost 3 bases at V and 6 bases at J; junction bases unmatched: 18.

This clonotype occurred many times. J is TRBJ2-7 and V is TRBV4-3; TRBD2 might be the D (6 bases). This CDR3 has 11 residues. Trimming pared 5 bases from V and 6 bases from J, leaving 8 bases between. The V gene's germline CDR1 is LGHNA and CDR2 YSLEER. The CDR3 loop reads CASSFGSEQYF. The CDR3 DNA sequence: TGCGCCAGCAGCTTCGGGAGCGAGCAGTACTTC.

The rearrangement joins TRBV5-6 to TRBJ2-7; 8 bases line up with TRBD2. Germline V gives CDR1 SGHDT, CDR2 YYEEEE. The V gene end was trimmed by 7 bases and the J gene end by 7 bases; junction bases not matched to a gene: 10. This CDR3 comprises 13 residues. CDR3 loop: CASHTGGAREQYF. CDR3 coding DNA: TGTGCCAGCCACACGGGGGGGGCGAGAGAGCAGTACTTC.

A few counts support this clonotype. The genes are TRBV5-1 and TRBJ1-2; D is unresolved. V was pared by 2 bases and J by 4 bases, with 9 bases between. The germline CDR1 and CDR2 sequences are SGHRS and YFSETQ. The CDR3 totals 13 residues. CDR3 region: CASSFTESYGYTF. Here the CDR3 DNA reads TGCGCCAGCAGCTTTACGGAGTCCTATGGCTACACCTTC.

This clonotype was counted only a few times. V is TRBV7-2 and J is TRBJ2-5; D unresolved. Trimming took off 2 bases at V and 5 bases at J, with 18 bases between the two ends. The CDR3 has 16 amino acids. Germline V lookup: CDR1 SGHTA, CDR2 FQGNSA. The CDR3 region is CASSLIRGSFWETQYF. DNA of the CDR3: TGTGCCAGCAGCTTAATACGTGGTTCGTTCTGGGAGACCCAGTACTTC.

The V gene is TRBV11-2, the J gene TRBJ2-6; maybe TRBD2 (5 bases). Germline assignment: CDR1 SGHAT and CDR2 FQNNGV. This CDR3 spans 15 amino acids. V lost 3 bases and J lost 1, with 7 bases in between. The CDR3 bases are TGTGCCAGCAGCTTTGCGGGTTCTGGGGCCAACGTCCTGACTTTC. As protein: CASSFAGSGANVLTF.

This clonotype was observed a handful of times. The chain employs TRBV6-2 or TRBV6-3 and TRBJ2-3, with unresolved D. Germline V gives CDR1 MNHEY, CDR2 SVGEGT. The V end lost 2 bases, the J end lost 2 bases, and 14 bases lay between the germline ends. The CDR3 runs 16 residues. CDR3 residues: CASSYPDWRYTDTQYF. DNA of the CDR3: TGTGCCAGCAGTTACCCAGACTGGCGTTACACAGATACGCAGTATTTT.

The V gene is TRBV5-4, the J gene TRBJ1-4; D is uncertain. The CDR3 length is 15 residues. V was shortened by 3 bases and J by 4 bases, with 13 bases between the two germline ends. Germline V gene data show CDR1 as SGHNT and CDR2 as YYREEE (reference sequence). The CDR3 protein is CASSSNRGLNEKLFF. CDR3 nucleotides: TGTGCCAGCAGCTCAAACCGGGGTCTTAATGAAAAACTGTTTTTT.

This rearrangement joins TRBV4-1 to TRBJ2-7; D perhaps matches TRBD2 (6 bases). The V gene's germline CDR1 is MGHRA and CDR2 YSYEKL. The CDR3 length is 15 residues. Trimming shortened V by 0 bases and J by 0 bases, and 9 bases separated the two germline ends. CDR3: CASSQDGLPSYEQYV. CDR3 sequence (DNA): TGCGCCAGCAGCCAAGACGGACTACCCTCCTACGAGCAGTACGTC.